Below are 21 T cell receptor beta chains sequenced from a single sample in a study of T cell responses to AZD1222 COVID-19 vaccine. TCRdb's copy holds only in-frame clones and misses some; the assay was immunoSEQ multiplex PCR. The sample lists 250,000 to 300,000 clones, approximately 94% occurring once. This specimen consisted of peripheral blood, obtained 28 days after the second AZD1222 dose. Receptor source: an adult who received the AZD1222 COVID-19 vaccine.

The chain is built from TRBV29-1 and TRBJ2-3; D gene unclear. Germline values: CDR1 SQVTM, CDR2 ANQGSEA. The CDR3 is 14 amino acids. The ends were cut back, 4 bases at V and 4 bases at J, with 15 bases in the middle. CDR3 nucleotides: TGCAGCGTTGGAAACGGAATTGCTGCAGATACGCAGTATTTT. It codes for CSVGNGIAADTQYF.

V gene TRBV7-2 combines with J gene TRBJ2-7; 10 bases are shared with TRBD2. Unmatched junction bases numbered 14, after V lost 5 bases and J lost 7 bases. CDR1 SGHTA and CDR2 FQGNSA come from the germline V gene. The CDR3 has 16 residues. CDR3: CASSPSGTSVSGEQYF. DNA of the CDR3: TGTGCCAGCAGCCCAAGCGGGACTAGCGTGAGTGGAGAGCAGTACTTC.

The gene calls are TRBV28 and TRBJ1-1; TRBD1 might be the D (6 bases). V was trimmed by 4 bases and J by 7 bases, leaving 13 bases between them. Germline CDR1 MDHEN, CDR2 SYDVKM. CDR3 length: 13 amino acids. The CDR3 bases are TGTGCCAGCAGTTCGACTGACAGGCTTGAAGCTTTCTTT. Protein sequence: CASSSTDRLEAFF.

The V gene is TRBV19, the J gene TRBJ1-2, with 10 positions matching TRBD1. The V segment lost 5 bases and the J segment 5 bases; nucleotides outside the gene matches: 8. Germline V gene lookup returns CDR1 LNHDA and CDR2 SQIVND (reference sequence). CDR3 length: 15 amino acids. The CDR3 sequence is CASSLRTGGRYGYTF. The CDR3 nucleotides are TGTGCCAGTAGTCTACGGACAGGGGGAAGATATGGCTACACCTTC.

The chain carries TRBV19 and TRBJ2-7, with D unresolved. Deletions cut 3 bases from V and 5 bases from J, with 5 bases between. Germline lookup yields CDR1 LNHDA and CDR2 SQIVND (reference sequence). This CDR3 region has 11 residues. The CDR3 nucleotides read TGTGCCAGTAGTATTCTGGACGAGCAGTACTTC. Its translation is CASSILDEQYF.

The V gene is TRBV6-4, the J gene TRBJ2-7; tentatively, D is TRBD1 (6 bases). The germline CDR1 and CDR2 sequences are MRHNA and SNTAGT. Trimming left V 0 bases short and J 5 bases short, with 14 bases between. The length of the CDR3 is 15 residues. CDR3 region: CASSDSSQGCNEQYF. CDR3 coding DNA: TGTGCCAGCAGTGACTCGAGTCAGGGGTGCAACGAGCAGTACTTC.

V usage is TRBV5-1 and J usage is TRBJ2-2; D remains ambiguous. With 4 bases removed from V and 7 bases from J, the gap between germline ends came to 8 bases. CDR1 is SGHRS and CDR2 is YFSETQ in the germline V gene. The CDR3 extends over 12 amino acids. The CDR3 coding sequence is TGCGCCAGCAGCCGGCGGAGCGGGGAGCTGTTTTTT. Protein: CASSRRSGELFF.

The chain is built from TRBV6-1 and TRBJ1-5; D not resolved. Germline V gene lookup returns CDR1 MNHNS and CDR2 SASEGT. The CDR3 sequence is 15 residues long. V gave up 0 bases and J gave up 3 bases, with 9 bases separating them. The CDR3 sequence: CASSEAGGFNQPQHF. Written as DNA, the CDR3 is TGTGCCAGCAGTGAAGCGGGCGGGTTCAATCAGCCCCAGCATTTT.

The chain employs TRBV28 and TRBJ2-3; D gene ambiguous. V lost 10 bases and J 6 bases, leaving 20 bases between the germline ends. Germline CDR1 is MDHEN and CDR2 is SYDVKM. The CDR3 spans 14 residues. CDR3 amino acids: CATQTSSVGDTQYF. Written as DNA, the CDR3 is TGTGCCACCCAGACCTCCTCGGTGGGCGATACGCAGTATTTT.

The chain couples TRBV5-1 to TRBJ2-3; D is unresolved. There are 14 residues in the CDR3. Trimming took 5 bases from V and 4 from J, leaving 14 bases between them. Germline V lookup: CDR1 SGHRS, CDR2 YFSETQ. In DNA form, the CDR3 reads TGCGCCAGCAGACTAACCTCGGCCGCAGATACGCAGTATTTT. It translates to CASRLTSAADTQYF.

CDR3 sequence reads: CSAEFNEKLFF. The DNA of the CDR3 is TGCAGTGCTGAGTTTAATGAAAAACTGTTTTTT. The V gene is TRBV20-1, the J gene TRBJ1-4; D remains ambiguous. The CDR3 loop spans 11 amino acids. From germline, CDR1 is DFQATT and CDR2 SNEGSKA (reference sequence). The ends were cut back, 5 bases at V and 4 bases at J, with 5 bases in the middle.

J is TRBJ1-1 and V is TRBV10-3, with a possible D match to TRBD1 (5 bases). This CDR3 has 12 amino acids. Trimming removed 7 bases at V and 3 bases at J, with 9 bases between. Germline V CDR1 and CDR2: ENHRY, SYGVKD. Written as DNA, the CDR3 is TGTGCCATCAAGGGGTGGGACACTGAAGCTTTCTTT. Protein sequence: CAIKGWDTEAFF.

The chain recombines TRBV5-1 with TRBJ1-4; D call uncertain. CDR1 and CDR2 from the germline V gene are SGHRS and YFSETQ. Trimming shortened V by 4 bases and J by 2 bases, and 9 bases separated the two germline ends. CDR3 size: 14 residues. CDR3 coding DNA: TGCGCCAGCAGCCAGGATTCGACTAATGAAAAACTGTTTTTT. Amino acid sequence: CASSQDSTNEKLFF.

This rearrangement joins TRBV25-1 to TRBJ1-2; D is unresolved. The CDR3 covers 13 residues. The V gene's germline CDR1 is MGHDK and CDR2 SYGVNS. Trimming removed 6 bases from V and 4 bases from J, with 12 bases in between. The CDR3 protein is CASSARAGYGYTF. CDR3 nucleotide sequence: TGTGCCAGCAGCGCGAGGGCCGGCTATGGCTACACCTTC.

The CDR3 sequence: CASSLPGHNSNQPQHF. Written as DNA, the CDR3 is TGTGCCAGCAGTTTACCGGGACACAATAGCAATCAGCCCCAGCATTTT. The J gene is TRBJ1-5, the V gene TRBV28; a possible D gene is TRBD1 (6 bases). The CDR3 is 16 residues long. Germline CDR1 is MDHEN and CDR2 is SYDVKM. V was shortened by 2 bases and J by 0 bases, with 11 bases between the two germline ends.

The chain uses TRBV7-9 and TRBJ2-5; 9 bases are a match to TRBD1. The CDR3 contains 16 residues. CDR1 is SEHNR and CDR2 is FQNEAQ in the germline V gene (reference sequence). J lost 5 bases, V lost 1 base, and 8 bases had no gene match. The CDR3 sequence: CASSLGRTGEVETQYF. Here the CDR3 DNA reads TGTGCCAGCAGCTTAGGCCGGACAGGGGAGGTGGAGACCCAGTACTTC.

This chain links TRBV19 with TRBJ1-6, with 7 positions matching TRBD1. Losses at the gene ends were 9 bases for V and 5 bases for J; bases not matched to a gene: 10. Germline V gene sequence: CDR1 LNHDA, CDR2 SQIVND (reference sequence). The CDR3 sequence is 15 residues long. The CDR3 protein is CARTPGGTDNSPLHF. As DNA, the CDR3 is TGTGCCAGAACACCCGGGGGGACAGATAATTCACCCCTCCACTTT. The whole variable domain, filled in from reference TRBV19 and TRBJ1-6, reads DGGITQSPKYLFRKEGQNVTLSCEQNLNHDAMYWYRQDPGQGLRLIYYSQIVNDFQKGDIAEGYSVSREKKESFPLTVTSAQKNPTAFYLCARTPGGTDNSPLHFGNGTRLTVT.

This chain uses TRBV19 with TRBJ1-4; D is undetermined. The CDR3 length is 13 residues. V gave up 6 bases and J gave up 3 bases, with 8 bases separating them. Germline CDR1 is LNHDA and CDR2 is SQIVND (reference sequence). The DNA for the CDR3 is TGTGCCAGTAGGAGGACCCCTAATGAAAAACTGTTTTTT. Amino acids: CASRRTPNEKLFF. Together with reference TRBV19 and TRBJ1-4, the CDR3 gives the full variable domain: DGGITQSPKYLFRKEGQNVTLSCEQNLNHDAMYWYRQDPGQGLRLIYYSQIVNDFQKGDIAEGYSVSREKKESFPLTVTSAQKNPTAFYLCASRRTPNEKLFFGSGTQLSVL.

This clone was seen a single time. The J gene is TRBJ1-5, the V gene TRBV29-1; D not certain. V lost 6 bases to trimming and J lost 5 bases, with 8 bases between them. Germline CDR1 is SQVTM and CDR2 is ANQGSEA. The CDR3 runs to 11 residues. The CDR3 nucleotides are TGCAGCGTGGGGTGGGATCAGCCCCAGCATTTT. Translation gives CSVGWDQPQHF.

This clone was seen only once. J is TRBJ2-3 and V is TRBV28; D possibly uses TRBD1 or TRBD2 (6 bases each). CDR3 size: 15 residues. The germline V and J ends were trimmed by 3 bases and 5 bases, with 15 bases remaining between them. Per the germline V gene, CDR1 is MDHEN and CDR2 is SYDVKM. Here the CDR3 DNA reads TGTGCCAGCAGTTTCTCGTCGGGGGCTGGAGATACGCAGTATTTT. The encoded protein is CASSFSSGAGDTQYF.

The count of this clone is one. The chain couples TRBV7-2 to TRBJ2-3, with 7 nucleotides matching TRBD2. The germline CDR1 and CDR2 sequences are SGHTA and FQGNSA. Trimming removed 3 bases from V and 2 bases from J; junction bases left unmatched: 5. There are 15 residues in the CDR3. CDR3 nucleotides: TGTGCCAGCAGCTTCAGCGGGAAATTCACAGATACGCAGTATTTT. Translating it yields CASSFSGKFTDTQYF.